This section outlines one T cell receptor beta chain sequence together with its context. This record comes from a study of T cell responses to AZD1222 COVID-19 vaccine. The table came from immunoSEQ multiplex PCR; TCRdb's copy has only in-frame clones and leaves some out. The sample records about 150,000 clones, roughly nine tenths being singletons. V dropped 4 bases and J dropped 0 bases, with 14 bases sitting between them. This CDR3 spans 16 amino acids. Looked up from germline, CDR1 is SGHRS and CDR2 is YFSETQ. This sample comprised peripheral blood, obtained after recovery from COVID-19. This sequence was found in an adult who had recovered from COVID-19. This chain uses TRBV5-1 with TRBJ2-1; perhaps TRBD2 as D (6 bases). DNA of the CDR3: TGCGCCAGCAGCCGCAGGACTACGAGCTCCTACAATGAGCAGTTCTTC. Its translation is CASSRRTTSSYNEQFF.